This TCR beta chain was profiled in a study of T cell responses to AZD1222 COVID-19 vaccine. Study background: Doses given second, at about 4 or about 12 weeks, were pooled.

Some clones are missing from TCRdb's copy, which holds only in-frame ones; the method was immunoSEQ multiplex PCR. This table holds roughly 100,000 clones, around 80% found once. General observations from the study: The reported proportion of spike-specific TCRs targeting unmutated variant regions was nearly half. White British ancestry dominated among donors, who included more females, and clonal diversity was possibly underestimated. Rises in breadth and depth of Spike-specific TCRs came after two AZD1222 doses.

This clone was observed once. Its antigen is still unknown. The source of this sequence is an adult in good health. This material consisted of peripheral blood, taken on day 0 of AZD1222 vaccination.

The CDR3 nucleotides are TGTGCCACCAGACCTTCGCTGGGGGCCACCTACGAGCAGTACTTC. Protein product: CATRPSLGATYEQYF. This sequence joins TRBV10-3 and TRBJ2-7; D possibly corresponds to TRBD1 (6 bases). Germline CDR1 is ENHRY and CDR2 is SYGVKD. The CDR3 has 15 amino acids. V was trimmed by 10 bases and J by 2 bases, leaving 21 bases between them.